The count of the clone carrying this T cell receptor beta chain is one. Its cognate antigen is unknown. Single viable CD3+CD4+CD8-CD45RO+ cells were sorted as the memory CD4+ T cells. These data belong to a study of memory CD4+ T cells and cytomegalovirus serostatus. Study-level background: Of the healthy Belgian adults, 9 were CMV seropositive and 24 seronegative. Overall study results and limits: Repertoires predicted CMV serostatus with median bootstrapped AUC of roughly 0.95. CD4+ memory repertoires contained about 40% of the 164 reported CMV TCRbeta sequences. Suggested: most of the CMV-linked TCR signature lies in CD4+ memory cells.

Per germline, CDR1 MDHEN and CDR2 SYDVKM. Trimming removed 5 bases at V and 9 bases at J, with 17 bases between. The CDR3 sequence is 14 residues long. Assay used: immunoSEQ multiplex PCR; TCRdb lists only in-frame clones, some missing. The data hold 55,000 to 80,000 clones, with about 70% observed a single time. The chain couples TRBV28 to TRBJ1-5; D is undetermined. The specimen was memory CD4+ T cells from blood. The TCR originated in an adult in good health and CMV-seropositive. The CDR3 nucleotides are TGTGCCAGCAGTACCCGGACGGACGCCGGGCCCCAGCATTTT. This encodes CASSTRTDAGPQHF.